Described below is a single T cell receptor (beta chain) sequence and its context. Clones were read by immunoSEQ multiplex PCR, and TCRdb kept only the in-frame ones, dropping some. The sample carries approximately 140,000 clones, almost 85% recorded once. The sample originates from a study of blood T cell repertoires in COVID-19. The CDR3 covers 14 residues. CDR1 is SGHVS, CDR2 FNYEAQ, per germline. V lost 0 bases to trimming and J lost 4 bases; unmatched junction nucleotides: 1. Enrollees, about 18 to 95 years old, lived in roughly 24 US areas. Clinical history reported by participants formed the basis on which cohorts were assigned.

This clonotype was sampled from a middle-aged man with acute COVID-19. Sequencing was carried out using PBMCs or T cells enriched from blood (not recorded which). The V and J genes are TRBV7-6 and TRBJ2-7, with 9 positions matching TRBD2. Here the CDR3 reads CASSLASGGYEQYF. CDR3 bases: TGTGCCAGCAGCTTAGCTAGCGGGGGATACGAGCAGTACTTC.